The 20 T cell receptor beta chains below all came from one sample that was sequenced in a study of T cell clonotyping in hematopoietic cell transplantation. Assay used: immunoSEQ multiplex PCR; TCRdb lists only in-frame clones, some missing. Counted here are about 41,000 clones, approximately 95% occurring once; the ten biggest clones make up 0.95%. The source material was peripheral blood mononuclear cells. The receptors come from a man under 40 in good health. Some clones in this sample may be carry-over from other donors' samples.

The CDR3 region is CASSFNPTGAHGQETQYF. CDR3 coding DNA: TGTGCCAGCAGCTTTAACCCGACAGGGGCCCATGGCCAAGAGACCCAGTACTTC. The V call is TRBV5-6, the J call TRBJ2-5, with 8 nucleotides matching TRBD1. The trim removed 2 bases at V and 1 base at J, leaving 13 bases unmatched. Germline assignment: CDR1 SGHDT and CDR2 YYEEEE. The CDR3 is 18 amino acids.

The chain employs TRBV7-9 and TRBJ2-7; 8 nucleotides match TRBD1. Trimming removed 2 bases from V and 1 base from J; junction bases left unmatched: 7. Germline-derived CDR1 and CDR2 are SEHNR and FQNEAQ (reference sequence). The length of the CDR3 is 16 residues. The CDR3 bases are TGTGCCAGCAGCTTACCACTCCGGACAGGGTCCTACGAGCAGTACTTC. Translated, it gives CASSLPLRTGSYEQYF. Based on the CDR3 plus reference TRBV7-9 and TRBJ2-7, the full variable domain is DTGVSQNPRHKITKRGQNVTFRCDPISEHNRLYWYRQTLGQGPEFLTYFQNEAQLEKSRLLSDRFSAERPKGSFSTLEIQRTEQGDSAMYLCASSLPLRTGSYEQYFGPGTRLTVT.

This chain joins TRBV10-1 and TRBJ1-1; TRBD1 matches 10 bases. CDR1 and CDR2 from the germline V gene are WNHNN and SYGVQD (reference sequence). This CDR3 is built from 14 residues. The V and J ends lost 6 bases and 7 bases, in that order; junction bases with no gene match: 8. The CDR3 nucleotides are TGCGCCAGCAGGACGGACAGGGGGACGGGTGAAGCTTTCTTT. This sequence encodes CASRTDRGTGEAFF.

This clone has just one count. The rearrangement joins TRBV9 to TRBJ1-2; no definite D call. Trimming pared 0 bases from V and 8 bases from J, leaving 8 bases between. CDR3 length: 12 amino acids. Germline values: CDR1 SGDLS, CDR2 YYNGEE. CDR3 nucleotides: TGTGCCAGCAGCGTAGCCGGCGTCGGCTACACCTTC. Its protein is CASSVAGVGYTF.

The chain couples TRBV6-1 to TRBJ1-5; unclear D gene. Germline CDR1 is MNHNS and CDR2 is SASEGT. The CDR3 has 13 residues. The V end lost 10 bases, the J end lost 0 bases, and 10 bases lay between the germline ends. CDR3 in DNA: TGTGCCACCAAGACCTATAGCAATCAGCCCCAGCATTTT. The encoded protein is CATKTYSNQPQHF.

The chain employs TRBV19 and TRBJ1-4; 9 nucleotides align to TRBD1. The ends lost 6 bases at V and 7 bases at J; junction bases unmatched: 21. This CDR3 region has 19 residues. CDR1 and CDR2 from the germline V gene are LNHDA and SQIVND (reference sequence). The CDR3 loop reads CASRQHGRGTTGGGEKLFF. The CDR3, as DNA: TGTGCCAGTAGGCAACACGGACGGGGGACGACAGGGGGAGGTGAAAAACTGTTTTTT.

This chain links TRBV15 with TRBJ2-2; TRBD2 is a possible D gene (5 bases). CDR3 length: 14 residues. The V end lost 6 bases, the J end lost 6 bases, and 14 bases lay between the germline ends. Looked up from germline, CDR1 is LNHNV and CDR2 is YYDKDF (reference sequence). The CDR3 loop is CATREGIGPGELFF. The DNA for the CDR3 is TGTGCCACCAGAGAGGGCATAGGGCCCGGGGAGCTGTTTTTT.

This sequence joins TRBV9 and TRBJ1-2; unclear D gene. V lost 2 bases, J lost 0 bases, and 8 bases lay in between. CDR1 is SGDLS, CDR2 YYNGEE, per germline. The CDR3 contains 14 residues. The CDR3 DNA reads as TGTGCCAGCAGCGTTCGGGGTTCTAACTATGGCTACACCTTC. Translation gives CASSVRGSNYGYTF.

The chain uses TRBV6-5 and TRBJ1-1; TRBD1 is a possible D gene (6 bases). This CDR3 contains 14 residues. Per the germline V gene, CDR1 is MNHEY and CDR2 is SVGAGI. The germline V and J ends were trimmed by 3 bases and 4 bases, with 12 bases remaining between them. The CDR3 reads CASSYQGLSTEAFF. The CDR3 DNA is TGTGCCAGCAGTTATCAGGGGTTAAGCACTGAAGCTTTCTTT.

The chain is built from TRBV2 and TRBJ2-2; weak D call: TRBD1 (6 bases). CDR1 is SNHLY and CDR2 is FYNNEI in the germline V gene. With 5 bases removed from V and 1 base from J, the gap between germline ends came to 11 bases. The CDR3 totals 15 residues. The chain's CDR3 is CASSYRALNTGELFF. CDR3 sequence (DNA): TGTGCCAGCAGTTACAGGGCTTTGAACACCGGGGAGCTGTTTTTT.

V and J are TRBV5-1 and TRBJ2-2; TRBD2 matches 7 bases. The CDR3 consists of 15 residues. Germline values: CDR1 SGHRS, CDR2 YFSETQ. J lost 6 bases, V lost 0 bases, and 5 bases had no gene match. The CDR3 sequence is CASSLEGTISGELFF. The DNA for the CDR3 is TGCGCCAGCAGCTTGGAAGGGACTATATCCGGGGAGCTGTTTTTT.

CDR3 amino acids: CASSEYSTLEQYF. Written as DNA, the CDR3 is TGTGCCAGCAGTGAATATTCAACACTCGAGCAGTACTTC. The rearrangement links TRBV25-1 to TRBJ2-7; D remains unclear. Germline loops: CDR1 MGHDK, CDR2 SYGVNS. This CDR3 has 13 amino acids. V was cut by 0 bases and J by 6 bases, with 9 bases left in between.

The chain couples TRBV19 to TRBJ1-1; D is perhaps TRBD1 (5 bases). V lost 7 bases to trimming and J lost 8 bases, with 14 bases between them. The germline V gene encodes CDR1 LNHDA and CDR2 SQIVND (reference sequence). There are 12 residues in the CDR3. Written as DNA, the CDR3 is TGTGCCAGTAATTCCCTGGGGACCGAAGCTTTCTTT. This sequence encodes CASNSLGTEAFF. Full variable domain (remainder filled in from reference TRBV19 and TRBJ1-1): DGGITQSPKYLFRKEGQNVTLSCEQNLNHDAMYWYRQDPGQGLRLIYYSQIVNDFQKGDIAEGYSVSREKKESFPLTVTSAQKNPTAFYLCASNSLGTEAFFGQGTRLTVV.

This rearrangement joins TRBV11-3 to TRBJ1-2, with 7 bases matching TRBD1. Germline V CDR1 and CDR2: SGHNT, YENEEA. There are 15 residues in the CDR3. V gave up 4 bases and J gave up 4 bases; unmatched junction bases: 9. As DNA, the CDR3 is TGTGCCAGCAGCTCCCCCTTCGGGACAGCCTATGGCTACACCTTC. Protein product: CASSSPFGTAYGYTF.

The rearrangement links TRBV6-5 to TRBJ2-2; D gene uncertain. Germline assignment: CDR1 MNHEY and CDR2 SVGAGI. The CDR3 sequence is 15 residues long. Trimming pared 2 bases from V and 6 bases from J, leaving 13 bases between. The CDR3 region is CASSYVPSVAGELFF. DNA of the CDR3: TGTGCCAGCAGTTACGTCCCATCCGTAGCCGGGGAGCTGTTTTTT.

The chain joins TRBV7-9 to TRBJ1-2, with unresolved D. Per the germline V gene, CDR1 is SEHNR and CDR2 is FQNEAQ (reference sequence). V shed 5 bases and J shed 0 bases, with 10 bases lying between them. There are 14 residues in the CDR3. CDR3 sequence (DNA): TGTGCCAGCAGCACGTCGTCAGCTAACTATGGCTACACCTTC. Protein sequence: CASSTSSANYGYTF.

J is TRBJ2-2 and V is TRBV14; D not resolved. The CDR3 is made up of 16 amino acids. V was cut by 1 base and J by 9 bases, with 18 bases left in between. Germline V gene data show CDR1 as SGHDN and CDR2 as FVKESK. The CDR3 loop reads CASSQALEVSVRELFF. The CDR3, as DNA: TGTGCCAGCAGCCAAGCTCTTGAAGTAAGCGTCAGGGAGCTGTTTTTT.

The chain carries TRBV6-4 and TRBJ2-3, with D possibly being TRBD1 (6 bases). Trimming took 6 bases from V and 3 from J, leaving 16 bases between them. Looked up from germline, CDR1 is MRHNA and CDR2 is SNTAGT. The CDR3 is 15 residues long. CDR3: CASRNSGDLTDTQYF. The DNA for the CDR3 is TGTGCCAGCAGAAACTCAGGGGATTTGACAGATACGCAGTATTTT.

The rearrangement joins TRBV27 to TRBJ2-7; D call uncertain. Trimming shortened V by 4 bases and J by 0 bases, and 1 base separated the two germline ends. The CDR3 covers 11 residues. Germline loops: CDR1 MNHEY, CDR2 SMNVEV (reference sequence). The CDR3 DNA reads TGTGCCAGCAGTTCCTCCTACGAGCAGTACTTC. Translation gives CASSSSYEQYF.

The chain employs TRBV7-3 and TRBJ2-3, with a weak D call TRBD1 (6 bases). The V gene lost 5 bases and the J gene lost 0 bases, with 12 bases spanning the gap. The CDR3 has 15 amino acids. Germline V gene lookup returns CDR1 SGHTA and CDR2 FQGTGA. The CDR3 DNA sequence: TGTGCCAGCAGCGGGGGCGCATCTAGCACAGATACGCAGTATTTT. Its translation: CASSGGASSTDTQYF.